This T cell receptor (beta chain) was profiled in a study of chronic HIV infection and antiretroviral therapy (dated by TCRdb to about 2015). For this clonotype: Its antigen specificity is not known. Per-base quality was not reported, and no clone a single base away is much larger than it.

Receptors were amplified or captured by 5' RACE. TCRdb names Illumina MiSeq as the instrument used. The raw public reads went through TCRdb reprocessing: fastp at Q25, MiXCR clone calling, in-frame beta chains kept. Each entry is one CDR3 protein sequence, shown with its most common DNA and genes. Recorded for this sample are about 48,000 distinct CDR3 sequences; 19% of them occurred a single time. Of the sample, roughly 3% is held by the ten largest clones. Including cysteine and phenylalanine, the CDR3 has 13 amino acids. The DNA shown is the 39-base CDR3, in frame from base 1. As encoded in the germline V gene, CDR1 is MNHNS while CDR2 is SASEGT. V sheds 9 bases and J sheds 9 bases, leaving 21 bases between their ends.

The material sequenced was peripheral blood. The V and J genes are TRBV6-1 and TRBJ2-7, with TRBD1 tentatively as D gene (6 bases match). The TCR sequence derives from an adult who had HIV and had not received antiretroviral therapy, or was an uninfected healthy control (not recorded which). The CDR3 amino acid sequence is: CASTGQNPPGQYF. The nucleotides are TGTGCCAGTACCGGACAGAACCCCCCTGGGCAGTACTTC.